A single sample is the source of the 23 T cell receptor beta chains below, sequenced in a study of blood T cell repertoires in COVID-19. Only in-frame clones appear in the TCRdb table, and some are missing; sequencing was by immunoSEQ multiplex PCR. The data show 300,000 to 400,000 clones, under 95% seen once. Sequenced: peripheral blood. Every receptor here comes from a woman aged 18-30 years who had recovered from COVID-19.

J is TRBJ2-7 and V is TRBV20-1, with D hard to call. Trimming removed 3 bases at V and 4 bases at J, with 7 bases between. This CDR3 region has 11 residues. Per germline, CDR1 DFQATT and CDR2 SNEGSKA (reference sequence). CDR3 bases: TGCAGTGCTAGGGCCTTATACGAGCAGTACGTC. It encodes CSARALYEQYV.

CDR3 DNA: TGTGCCAGCAGTCGAAATGCCCCAGGGAACACCGGGGAGCTGTTTTTT. This encodes CASSRNAPGNTGELFF. The chain carries TRBV7-2 and TRBJ2-2; unclear D gene. CDR1 is SGHTA and CDR2 is FQGNSA in the germline V gene. This CDR3 is 16 amino acids long. V gave up 6 bases and J gave up 1 base, with 15 bases separating them. Using reference TRBV7-2 and TRBJ2-2 for the parts outside the CDR3, the full variable domain is GAGVSQSPSNKVTEKGKDVELRCDPISGHTALYWYRQSLGQGLEFLIYFQGNSAPDKSGLPSDRFSAERTGGSVSTLTIQRTQQEDSAVYLCASSRNAPGNTGELFFGEGSRLTVL.

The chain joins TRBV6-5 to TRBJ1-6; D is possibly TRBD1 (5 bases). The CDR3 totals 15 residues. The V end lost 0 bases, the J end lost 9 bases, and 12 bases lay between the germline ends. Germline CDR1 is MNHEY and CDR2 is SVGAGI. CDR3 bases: TGTGCCAGCAGTTACTCGGGGGGAGTGGGTTCACCCCTCCACTTT. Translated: CASSYSGGVGSPLHF.

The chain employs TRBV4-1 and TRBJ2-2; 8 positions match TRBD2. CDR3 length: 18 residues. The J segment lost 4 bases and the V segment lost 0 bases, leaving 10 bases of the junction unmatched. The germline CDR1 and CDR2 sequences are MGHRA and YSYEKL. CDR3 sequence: CASSQEVGAGTSTGELFF. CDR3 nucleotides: TGCGCCAGCAGCCAAGAGGTAGGGGCCGGGACTAGCACCGGGGAGCTGTTTTTT.

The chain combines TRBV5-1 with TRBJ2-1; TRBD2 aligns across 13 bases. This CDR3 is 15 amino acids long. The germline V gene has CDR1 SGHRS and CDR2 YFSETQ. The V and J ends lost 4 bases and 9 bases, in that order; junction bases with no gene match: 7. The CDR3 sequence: CASSPRTSGSTEQFF. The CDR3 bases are TGCGCCAGCAGCCCACGGACTAGCGGGAGCACTGAGCAGTTCTTC.

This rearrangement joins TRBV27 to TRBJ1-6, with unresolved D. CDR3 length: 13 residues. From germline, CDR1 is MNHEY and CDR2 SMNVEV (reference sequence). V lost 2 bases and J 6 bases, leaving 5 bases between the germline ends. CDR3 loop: CASSLGSNSPLHF. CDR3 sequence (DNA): TGTGCCAGCAGTTTAGGCAGTAATTCACCCCTCCACTTT.

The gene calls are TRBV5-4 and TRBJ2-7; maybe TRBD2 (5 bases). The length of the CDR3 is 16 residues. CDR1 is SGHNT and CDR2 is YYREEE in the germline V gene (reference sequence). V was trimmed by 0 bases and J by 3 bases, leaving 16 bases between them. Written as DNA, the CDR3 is TGTGCCAGCAGCTTGGCCGCCCGGGAAGGGCACTACGAGCAGTACGTC. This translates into CASSLAAREGHYEQYV.

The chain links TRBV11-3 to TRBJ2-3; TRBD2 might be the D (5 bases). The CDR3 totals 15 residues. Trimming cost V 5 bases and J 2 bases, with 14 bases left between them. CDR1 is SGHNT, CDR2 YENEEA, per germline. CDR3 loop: CASSPGGAITDTQYF. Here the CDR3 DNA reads TGTGCCAGCAGCCCAGGAGGCGCAATCACAGATACGCAGTATTTT.

Written as DNA, the CDR3 is TGTGCCAGCAGCCAAACAGGGTTTAAGCAGTTCTTC. Protein: CASSQTGFKQFF. The chain couples TRBV11-2 to TRBJ2-1, with a possible D match to TRBD1 (6 bases). This CDR3 has 12 amino acids. CDR1 and CDR2 from the germline V gene are SGHAT and FQNNGV. V was pared by 5 bases and J by 11 bases, with 13 bases between.

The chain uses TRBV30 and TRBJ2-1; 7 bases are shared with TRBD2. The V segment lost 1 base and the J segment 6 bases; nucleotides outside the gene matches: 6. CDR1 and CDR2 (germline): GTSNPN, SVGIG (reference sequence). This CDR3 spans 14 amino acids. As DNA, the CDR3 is TGTGCCTGGAGTGCTCTGGGGAGGGCCAATGAGCAGTTCTTC. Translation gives CAWSALGRANEQFF.

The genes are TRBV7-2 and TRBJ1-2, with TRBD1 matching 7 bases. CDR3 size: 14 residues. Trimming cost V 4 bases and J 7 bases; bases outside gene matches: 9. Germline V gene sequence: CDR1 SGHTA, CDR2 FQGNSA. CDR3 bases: TGTGCCAGCAGCTCCTTGACAGGGAAGGTTGGCTACACCTTC. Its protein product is CASSSLTGKVGYTF. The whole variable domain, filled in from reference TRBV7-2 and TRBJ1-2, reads GAGVSQSPSNKVTEKGKDVELRCDPISGHTALYWYRQSLGQGLEFLIYFQGNSAPDKSGLPSDRFSAERTGGSVSTLTIQRTQQEDSAVYLCASSSLTGKVGYTFGSGTRLTVV.

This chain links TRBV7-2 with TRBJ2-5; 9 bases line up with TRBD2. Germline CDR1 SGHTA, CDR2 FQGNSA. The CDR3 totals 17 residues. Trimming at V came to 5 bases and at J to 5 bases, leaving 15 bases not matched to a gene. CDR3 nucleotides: TGTGCCAGCAGCCAAGCCCAACTAGCGGGTCGGGGGGAGACCCAGTACTTC. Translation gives CASSQAQLAGRGETQYF.

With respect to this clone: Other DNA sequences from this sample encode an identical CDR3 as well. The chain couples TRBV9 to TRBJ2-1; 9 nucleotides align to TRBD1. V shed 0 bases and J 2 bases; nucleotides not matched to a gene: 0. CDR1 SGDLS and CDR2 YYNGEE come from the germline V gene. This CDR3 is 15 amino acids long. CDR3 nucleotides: TGTGCCAGCAGCGTAGGGACAGGGGCCTACAATGAGCAGTTCTTC. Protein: CASSVGTGAYNEQFF. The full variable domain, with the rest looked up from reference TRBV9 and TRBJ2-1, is DSGVTQTPKHLITATGQRVTLRCSPRSGDLSVYWYQQSLDQGLQFLIQYYNGEERAKGNILERFSAQQFPDLHSELNLSSLELGDSALYFCASSVGTGAYNEQFFGPGTRLTVL.

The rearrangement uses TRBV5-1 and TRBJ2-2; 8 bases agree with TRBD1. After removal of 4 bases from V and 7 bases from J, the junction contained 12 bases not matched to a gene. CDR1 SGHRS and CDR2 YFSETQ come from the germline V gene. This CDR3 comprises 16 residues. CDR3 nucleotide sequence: TGCGCCAGCAGCCTATCCCTTGGACAGGGCATCGGGGAGCTGTTTTTT. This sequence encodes CASSLSLGQGIGELFF. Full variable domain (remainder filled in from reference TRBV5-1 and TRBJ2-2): KAGVTQTPRYLIKTRGQQVTLSCSPISGHRSVSWYQQTPGQGLQFLFEYFSETQRNKGNFPGRFSGRQFSNSRSEMNVSTLELGDSALYLCASSLSLGQGIGELFFGEGSRLTVL.

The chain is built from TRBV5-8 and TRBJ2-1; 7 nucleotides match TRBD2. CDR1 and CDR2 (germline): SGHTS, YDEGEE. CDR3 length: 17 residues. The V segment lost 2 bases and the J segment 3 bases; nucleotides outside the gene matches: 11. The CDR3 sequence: CASSFHYAGAGYNEQFF. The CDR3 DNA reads TGTGCCAGCAGCTTTCATTACGCGGGAGCGGGCTACAATGAGCAGTTCTTC.

Here the CDR3 reads CASTQGGQTEKLFF. The CDR3 bases are TGTGCCAGCACCCAAGGGGGACAGACTGAAAAACTGTTTTTT. V gene TRBV5-4 combines with J gene TRBJ1-4; TRBD1 matches at 7 bases. Germline assignment: CDR1 SGHNT and CDR2 YYREEE (reference sequence). There are 14 residues in the CDR3. Trimming cost V 6 bases and J 7 bases; bases outside gene matches: 9.

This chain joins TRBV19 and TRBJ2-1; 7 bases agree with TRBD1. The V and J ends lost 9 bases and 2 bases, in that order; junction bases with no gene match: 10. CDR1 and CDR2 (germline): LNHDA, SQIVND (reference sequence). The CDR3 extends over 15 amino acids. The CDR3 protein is CASGNSQGAYNEQFF. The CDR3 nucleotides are TGTGCCAGCGGCAACTCGCAGGGGGCCTACAATGAGCAGTTCTTC.

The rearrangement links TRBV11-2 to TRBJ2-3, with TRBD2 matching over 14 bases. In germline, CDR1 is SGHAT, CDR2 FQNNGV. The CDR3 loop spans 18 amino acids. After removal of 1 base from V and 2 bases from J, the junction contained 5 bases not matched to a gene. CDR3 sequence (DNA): TGTGCCAGCAGCTTAGGGGTGACTAGCGGGAGGGTCACAGATACGCAGTATTTT. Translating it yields CASSLGVTSGRVTDTQYF.

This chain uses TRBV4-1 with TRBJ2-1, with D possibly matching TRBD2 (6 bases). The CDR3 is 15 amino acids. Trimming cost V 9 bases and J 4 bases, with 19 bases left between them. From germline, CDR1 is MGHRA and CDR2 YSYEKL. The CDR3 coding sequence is TGCGCCAGTTCCGGTGGGAGGCGCGGTTACAATGAGCAGTTCTTC. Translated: CASSGGRRGYNEQFF.

For the CDR3, the DNA is TGTGCCTGGAGTATCAGGGGGTCGGATGAAAAACTGTTTTTT. It codes for CAWSIRGSDEKLFF. This chain links TRBV30 with TRBJ1-4; TRBD1 agrees at 7 bases. The ends lost 2 bases at V and 6 bases at J; junction bases unmatched: 6. The CDR3 runs 14 residues. From germline, CDR1 is GTSNPN and CDR2 SVGIG (reference sequence).

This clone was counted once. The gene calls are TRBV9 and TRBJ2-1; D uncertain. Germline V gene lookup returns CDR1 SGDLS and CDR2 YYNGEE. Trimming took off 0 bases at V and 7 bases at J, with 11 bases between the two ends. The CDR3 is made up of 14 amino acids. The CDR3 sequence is CASSVGVSANEQFF. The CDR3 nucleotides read TGTGCCAGCAGCGTAGGCGTCAGCGCAAATGAGCAGTTCTTC.

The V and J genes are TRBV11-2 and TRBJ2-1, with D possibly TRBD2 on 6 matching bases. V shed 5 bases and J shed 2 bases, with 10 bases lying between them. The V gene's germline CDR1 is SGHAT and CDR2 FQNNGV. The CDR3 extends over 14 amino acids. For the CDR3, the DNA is TGTGCCAGCAGCCCGGGAGCTACCTACAATGAGCAGTTCTTC. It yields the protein CASSPGATYNEQFF.

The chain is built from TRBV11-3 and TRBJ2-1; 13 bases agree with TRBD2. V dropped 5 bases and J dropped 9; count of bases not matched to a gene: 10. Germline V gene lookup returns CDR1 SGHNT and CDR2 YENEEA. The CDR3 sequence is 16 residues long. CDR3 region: CASSLRTSGSPSEQFF. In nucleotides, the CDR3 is TGTGCCAGCAGCCTCCGGACTAGCGGGAGCCCCTCTGAGCAGTTCTTC.